The clone carrying this TCR beta chain was seen only a few times. Its antigen is not known. Alongside a J-beta primer mix, a sample-barcoded 5' primer served in a second PCR lasting roughly 7 to 11 cycles. Each CDR3 protein is one row after TCRdb ran MiXCR on the 5' RACE reads. The sample has roughly 2 million distinct CDR3 sequences; roughly 50% are singletons. This sample was taken from a study of blood T cells in healthy people across ages. General study points: TCR beta diversity, measured per million T cells, fell in a roughly linear way with age.

The CDR3 is 15 residues long. The germline V and J ends were trimmed by 0 bases and 7 bases, with 18 bases remaining between them. Germline V gene sequence: CDR1 DFQATT, CDR2 SNEGSKA (reference sequence). Sequenced input: blood. The receptor was isolated from a woman in her 40s in good health. The chain recombines TRBV20-1 with TRBJ1-2; TRBD1 is a possible D gene (6 bases). CDR3 residues: CSARDLNRVSGGYTF. In DNA, the CDR3 is TGCAGTGCTAGAGATCTTAACAGGGTCAGCGGTGGCTACACCTTC.